A selection of T cell receptor beta chains follows, all from one sample in a study of control samples from healthy donors and cancer patients. The repertoire was sequenced with immunoSEQ multiplex PCR; TCRdb's copy has only in-frame clones and lacks some. This table has around 200,000 clones, 91% appearing once. The sequencing input was blood. The receptors were sampled from a woman in her 30s in good health. CDR3s include the opening cysteine and the closing phenylalanine or tryptophan. The order of the fields is J gene, D gene, V gene, clone size, CDR3 protein, CDR3 DNA. A D gene is named only where the DNA matches it firmly. Part of the rows lack a size; the others show once, few, many or a class for expanded clones.

>TRBJ1-2|TRBD1|TRBV7-9|NA
CASSLVRTGVDGYTF
TGTGCCAGCAGCTTAGTGCGGACAGGGGTTGATGGCTACACCTTC
>TRBJ1-5|TRBD1|TRBV7-9|NA
CASSSTGDQPQHF
TGTGCCAGCAGCTCTACAGGGGATCAGCCCCAGCATTTT
>TRBJ2-1|NA|TRBV7-3|NA
CASSLFGGRDNEQFF
TGTGCCAGCAGCTTATTCGGGGGCCGGGACAATGAGCAGTTCTTC
>TRBJ1-5|NA|TRBV28|NA
CASSLSRQGNQPQHF
TGTGCCAGCAGTTTAAGTCGGCAGGGGAATCAGCCCCAGCATTTT
>TRBJ1-1|NA|TRBV14|NA
CASSQGLREPEAFF
TGTGCCAGCAGCCAAGGTCTCAGGGAGCCTGAAGCTTTCTTT
>TRBJ1-6|NA|TRBV5-1|NA
CASSLADRRVAPYNSPLHF
TGCGCCAGCAGCTTGGCCGACCGGCGAGTAGCTCCCTATAATTCACCCCTCCACTTT
>TRBJ2-5|NA|TRBV30|NA
CAWSALGQETQYF
TGTGCCTGGAGCGCCCTGGGACAAGAGACCCAGTACTTC
>TRBJ2-5|NA|TRBV20-1|NA
CSATRGETQYF
TGCAGTGCAACCAGAGGGGAGACCCAGTACTTC
>TRBJ1-5|TRBD1|TRBV6-1|NA
CASSEDRVSNQPQHF
TGTGCCAGCAGTGAGGACAGGGTTAGCAATCAGCCCCAGCATTTT
>TRBJ2-3|NA|TRBV10-2|NA
CASSVGTPGRTDTQYF
TGCGCCAGCAGTGTGGGGACCCCGGGACGCACAGATACGCAGTATTTT
>TRBJ2-1|TRBD1|TRBV7-7|NA
CASSFTGASYNEQFF
TGTGCTAGCAGCTTCACAGGGGCCTCCTACAATGAGCAGTTCTTC
>TRBJ2-6|NA|TRBV5-5|NA
CASAPPASGANVLTF
TGTGCCAGCGCCCCCCCAGCCTCTGGGGCCAACGTCCTGACTTTC
>TRBJ1-6|NA|TRBV6-5|NA
CASSLQGTDSPLHF
TGTGCCAGCAGCCTACAGGGCACAGATTCACCCCTCCACTTT
>TRBJ1-1|NA|TRBV5-6|NA
CASSLGQGLGTEAFF
TGTGCCAGCAGCTTGGGCCAGGGGCTTGGCACTGAAGCTTTCTTT
>TRBJ2-7|TRBD1|TRBV19|NA
CASSSPGQPSYEQYF
TGTGCCAGTAGTTCTCCGGGACAGCCCTCCTACGAGCAGTACTTC
>TRBJ1-2|TRBD1|TRBV2|NA
CASRQGANYGYTF
TGTGCCAGCCGGCAGGGGGCGAACTATGGCTACACCTTC
>TRBJ1-2|TRBD1|TRBV19|NA
CASSMEDRGFGGYTF
TGTGCCAGTAGTATGGAGGACAGGGGCTTCGGGGGCTACACCTTC
>TRBJ2-1|TRBD2|TRBV5-6|NA
CASSLWRGGSYNEQFF
TGTGCCAGCAGCTTGTGGCGGGGGGGCTCCTACAATGAGCAGTTCTTC
>TRBJ2-1|NA|TRBV25-1|NA
CASSESVRPSYNEQFF
TGTGCCAGCAGTGAATCGGTGAGACCCTCCTACAATGAGCAGTTCTTC
>TRBJ2-3|NA|TRBV27|NA
CASSSSGNTDTQYF
TGTGCCAGCAGTTCAAGCGGAAACACAGATACGCAGTATTTT
>TRBJ1-4|NA|TRBV11-2|NA
CASSLRGGNEKLFF
TGTGCCAGCAGCTTAAGGGGTGGTAATGAAAAACTGTTTTTT
>TRBJ1-1|NA|TRBV7-6|NA
CASSLAPNTEAFF
TGTGCCAGCAGCTTAGCCCCCAACACTGAAGCTTTCTTT
>TRBJ1-5|NA|TRBV3-1/TRBV3-2|once
CASSQDPNQPQHF
TGTGCCAGCAGCCAAGATCCCAATCAGCCCCAGCATTTT
>TRBJ1-5|NA|TRBV29-1|NA
CSVGGWGNQPQHF
TGCAGCGTTGGAGGCTGGGGCAATCAGCCCCAGCATTTT
>TRBJ1-3|TRBD1|TRBV11-2|NA
CASSTTTGAGNTIYF
TGTGCCAGCAGCACCACGACAGGGGCCGGAAACACCATATATTTT
>TRBJ2-7|NA|TRBV7-3|NA
CASSLRGGPYEQYF
TGTGCCAGCAGCTTACGCGGGGGCCCCTACGAGCAGTACTTC
>TRBJ2-6|NA|TRBV15|NA
CATSRASGANVLTF
TGTGCCACCAGCAGAGCCTCTGGGGCCAACGTCCTGACTTTC
>TRBJ1-2|NA|TRBV29-1|NA
CSVEDWQSGYTF
TGCAGCGTTGAAGATTGGCAGAGTGGCTACACCTTC
>TRBJ2-3|TRBD2|TRBV18|NA
CASSLVAGTSTDTQYF
TGTGCCAGCTCCCTAGTAGCGGGGACTTCCACAGATACGCAGTATTTT
>TRBJ2-5|NA|TRBV21-1|NA
CASQILAGDLETQYF
TGTGCCAGCCAGATACTAGCGGGAGATTTAGAGACCCAGTACTTC
>TRBJ1-5|NA|TRBV6-4|NA
CASSDGANQPQHF
TGTGCCAGCAGTGACGGGGCTAATCAGCCCCAGCATTTT
>TRBJ2-2|NA|TRBV7-2|NA
CASSLMNTGELFF
TGTGCCAGCAGCTTAATGAACACCGGGGAGCTGTTTTTT
>TRBJ2-6|NA|TRBV6-1|NA
CASSEYPSGANVLTF
TGTGCCAGCAGTGAATACCCCTCTGGGGCCAACGTCCTGACTTTC
>TRBJ2-3|NA|TRBV6-5|NA
CASSSGGRSTDTQYF
TGTGCCAGCAGTTCCGGGGGCCGTAGCACAGATACGCAGTATTTT
>TRBJ1-1|NA|TRBV27|NA
CASSFSSQNTEAFF
TGTGCCAGCAGTTTTAGTTCACAGAACACTGAAGCTTTCTTT
>TRBJ1-1|NA|TRBV18|NA
CASQTMNTEAFF
TGTGCCAGCCAAACAATGAACACTGAAGCTTTCTTT
>TRBJ1-2|NA|TRBV6-6|NA
CASSYGDTGYGYTF
TGTGCCAGCAGTTACGGGGACACCGGCTATGGCTACACCTTC
>TRBJ2-5|NA|TRBV7-3|NA
CASSLTREETQYF
TGTGCCAGCAGCTTAACTAGAGAAGAGACCCAGTACTTC
>TRBJ1-2|NA|TRBV4-2|NA
CASSQDRGGSYGYTF
TGTGCCAGCAGCCAAGATCGGGGCGGAAGCTATGGCTACACCTTC
>TRBJ1-2|NA|TRBV6-5|NA
CASSNGYGYTF
TGTGCCAGCAGTAACGGGTATGGCTACACCTTC
>TRBJ1-6|TRBD1|TRBV3-1/TRBV3-2|NA
CASSQDRRDRESYNSPLHF
TGTGCCAGCAGCCAAGATAGGCGGGACAGGGAATCCTATAATTCACCCCTCCACTTT
>TRBJ1-1|NA|TRBV6-5|NA
CASSYSPRQGAFF
TGTGCCAGCAGTTACTCGCCGAGGCAGGGGGCTTTCTTT
>TRBJ2-7|TRBD1|TRBV28|NA
CASSATGGYEQYF
TGTGCCAGCAGCGCCACAGGGGGCTACGAGCAGTACTTC
>TRBJ2-3|TRBD2|TRBV6-1|NA
CASSVGSGISTDTQYF
TGTGCCAGCAGTGTGGGTAGCGGGATCAGCACAGATACGCAGTATTTT
>TRBJ2-2|TRBD2|TRBV7-2|NA
CASSLPAGGNTGELFF
TGTGCCAGCAGCTTACCAGCGGGAGGGAATACCGGGGAGCTGTTTTTT
>TRBJ2-5|TRBD2|TRBV7-9|once
CASSSSGRGVETQYF
TGTGCCAGCAGCTCTAGCGGGAGAGGTGTAGAGACCCAGTACTTC
>TRBJ1-5|NA|TRBV10-1|few
CASSESTGARQPQHF
TGCGCCAGCAGTGAGTCGACGGGGGCACGGCAGCCCCAGCATTTT
>TRBJ1-2|TRBD1|TRBV7-8|NA
CASSPSGGAYYGYTF
TGTGCCAGCAGCCCATCAGGGGGGGCATACTATGGCTACACCTTC
>TRBJ2-3|TRBD2|TRBV19|NA
CASSITLAGAADTQYF
TGTGCCAGTAGTATAACCTTAGCGGGAGCTGCAGATACGCAGTATTTT
>TRBJ2-3|TRBD1|TRBV18|NA
CASSLNDRGLGTDTQYF
TGTGCCAGCTCACTAAACGACAGGGGGCTAGGCACAGATACGCAGTATTTT
>TRBJ1-1|TRBD1|TRBV12-3/TRBV12-4|once
CASRKGANTEAFF
TGTGCCAGCAGAAAGGGGGCCAACACTGAAGCTTTCTTT
>TRBJ1-4|NA|TRBV15|once
CATSRGRGGEKLFF
TGTGCCACCAGCAGAGGCCGGGGCGGGGAAAAACTGTTTTTT
>TRBJ2-7|TRBD1|TRBV6-6|NA
CASTIRDRYEQYF
TGTGCCAGCACGATCCGGGACAGATACGAGCAGTACTTC
>TRBJ2-3|TRBD1|TRBV10-1|once
CASRDRVADTQYF
TGCGCCAGCAGGGACAGGGTGGCAGATACGCAGTATTTT
>TRBJ2-3|TRBD2|TRBV2|once
CASSSPSGATDTQYF
TGTGCCAGCAGTTCTCCTAGCGGGGCCACAGATACGCAGTATTTT
>TRBJ1-6|NA|TRBV19|NA
CASSIGNSPLHF
TGTGCCAGTAGTATCGGTAATTCACCCCTCCACTTT
>TRBJ2-7|TRBD1|TRBV4-1|NA
CASSQSGTGGLEQYF
TGCGCCAGCAGCCAATCCGGGACAGGGGGTTTAGAGCAGTACTTC
>TRBJ2-3|TRBD2|TRBV9|once
CASSPQMGLAGGLGTDTQYF
TGTGCCAGCAGCCCCCAAATGGGACTAGCGGGGGGGCTCGGCACAGATACGCAGTATTTT
>TRBJ2-7|TRBD1|TRBV6-5|NA
CASRGQGFEQYF
TGTGCCAGCAGGGGACAGGGGTTCGAGCAGTACTTC